Sequencing of this T cell receptor beta chain was carried out in a study of blood T cell repertoires in COVID-19. Study-wide context: Samples came from the United States, Italy and Spain, spanning acute and convalescent COVID-19. PBMCs, B-cell-depleted T cells, or T cells provided the cDNA or gDNA that made up the material.

In the authors' workflow: The assay estimated nucleated cells by amplifying reference gene primers. Profiled with immunoSEQ multiplex PCR; TCRdb holds only in-frame clones, not every one. V and J calls and clone size come straight from that table; D and trimming were deduced from the DNA. The repertoire consists of about 40,000 clones, with roughly three quarters occurring once and the leading ten covering about 29%. From germline, CDR1 is MNHNY and CDR2 SVGAGI (reference sequence). Between the trimmed V and J ends, which lost 5 bases and 1 base, there was a span of 20 bases. The CDR3 has 17 amino acids.

This chain joins TRBV6-6 and TRBJ1-2; D is uncertain. This sequence was found in a man at least 80 years old with acute or convalescent COVID-19. The sample comprised peripheral blood. The CDR3 is CASSRPGSKGNNYGYTF. The CDR3 region has the DNA TGTGCCAGCAGTCGACCGGGATCTAAGGGAAATAACTATGGCTACACCTTC.